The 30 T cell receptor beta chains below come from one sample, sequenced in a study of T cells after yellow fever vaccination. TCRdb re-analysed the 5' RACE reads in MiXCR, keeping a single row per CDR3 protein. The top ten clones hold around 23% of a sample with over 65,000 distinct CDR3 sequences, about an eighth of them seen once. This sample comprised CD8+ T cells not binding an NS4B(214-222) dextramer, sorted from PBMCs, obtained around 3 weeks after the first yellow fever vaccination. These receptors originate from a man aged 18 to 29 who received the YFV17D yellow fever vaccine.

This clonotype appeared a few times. The CDR3 loop reads CASRSKTDSYEQYF. The CDR3 bases are TGTGCCAGCAGGTCAAAGACGGACTCCTACGAGCAGTACTTC. The genes are TRBV3-1 and TRBJ2-7; D not certain. Looked up from germline, CDR1 is LGHDT and CDR2 is YNNKEL (reference sequence). With 6 bases removed from V and 0 bases from J, the gap between germline ends came to 12 bases. The CDR3 totals 14 residues.

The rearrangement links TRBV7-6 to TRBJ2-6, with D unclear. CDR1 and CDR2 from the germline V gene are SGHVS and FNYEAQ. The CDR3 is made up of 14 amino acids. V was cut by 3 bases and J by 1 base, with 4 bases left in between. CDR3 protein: CASSFSSGANVLTF. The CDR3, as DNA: TGTGCCAGCAGCTTTTCGTCTGGGGCCAACGTCCTGACTTTC.

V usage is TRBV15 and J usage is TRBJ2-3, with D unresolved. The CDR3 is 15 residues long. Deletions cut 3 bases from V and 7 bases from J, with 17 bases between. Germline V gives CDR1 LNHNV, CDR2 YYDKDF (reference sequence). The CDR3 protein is CATSSPEGPGYTQYF. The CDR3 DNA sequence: TGTGCCACCAGCAGCCCGGAAGGCCCCGGCTATACGCAGTATTTT.

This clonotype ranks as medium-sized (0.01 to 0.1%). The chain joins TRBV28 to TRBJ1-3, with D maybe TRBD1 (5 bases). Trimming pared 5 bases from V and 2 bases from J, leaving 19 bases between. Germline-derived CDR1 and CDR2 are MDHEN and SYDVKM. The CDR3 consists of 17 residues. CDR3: CASSPRFYQGAGNTIYF. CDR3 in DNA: TGTGCCAGCAGTCCCCGCTTCTATCAAGGGGCTGGAAACACCATATATTTT. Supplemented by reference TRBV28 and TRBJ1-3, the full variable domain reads DVKVTQSSRYLVKRTGEKVFLECVQDMDHENMFWYRQDPGLGLRLIYFSYDVKMKEKGDIPEGYSVSREKKERFSLILESASTNQTSMYLCASSPRFYQGAGNTIYFGEGSWLTVV.

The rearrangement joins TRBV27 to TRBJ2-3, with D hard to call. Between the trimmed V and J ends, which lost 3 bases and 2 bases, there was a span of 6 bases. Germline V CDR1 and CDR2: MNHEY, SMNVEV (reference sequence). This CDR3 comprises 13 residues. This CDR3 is CASSFGDTDTQYF. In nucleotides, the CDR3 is TGTGCCAGCAGTTTTGGGGACACAGATACGCAGTATTTT.

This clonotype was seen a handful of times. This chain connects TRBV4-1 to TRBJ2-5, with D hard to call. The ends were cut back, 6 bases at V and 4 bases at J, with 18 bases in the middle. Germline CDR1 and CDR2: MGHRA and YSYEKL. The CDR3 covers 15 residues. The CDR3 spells CASSLPRLGGETQYF. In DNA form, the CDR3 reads TGCGCCAGCAGTCTCCCCCGCCTAGGCGGAGAGACCCAGTACTTC.

In DNA form, the CDR3 reads TGTGCCAGCAGTTACGACGAAATTAATGAGCAGTTCTTC. Residues: CASSYDEINEQFF. V and J are TRBV6-5 and TRBJ2-1, with D uncertain. V was clipped by 2 bases and J by 7 bases, with 9 bases between them. Germline lookup yields CDR1 MNHEY and CDR2 SVGAGI. CDR3 length equals 13 residues.

CDR3 protein: CASSLVARSSYNEQFF. CDR3 DNA: TGTGCCAGCAGCTTAGTGGCGCGTAGCTCCTACAATGAGCAGTTCTTC. The rearrangement uses TRBV7-6 and TRBJ2-1; D not certain. The ends were cut back, 1 base at V and 0 bases at J, with 10 bases in the middle. Germline loops: CDR1 SGHVS, CDR2 FNYEAQ. This CDR3 region has 16 residues.

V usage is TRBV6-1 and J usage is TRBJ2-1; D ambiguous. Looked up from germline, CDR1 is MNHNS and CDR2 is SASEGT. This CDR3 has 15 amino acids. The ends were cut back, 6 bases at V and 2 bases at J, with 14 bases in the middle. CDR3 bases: TGTGCCAGCAGCCAAGGCCCACCCCCCTACAATGAGCAGTTCTTC. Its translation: CASSQGPPPYNEQFF.

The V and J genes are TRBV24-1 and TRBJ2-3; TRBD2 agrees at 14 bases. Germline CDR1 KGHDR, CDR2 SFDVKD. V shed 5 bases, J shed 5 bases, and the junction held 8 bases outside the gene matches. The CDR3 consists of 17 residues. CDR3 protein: CATSGRTSGGLEDTQYF. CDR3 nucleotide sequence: TGTGCCACCAGTGGGAGGACTAGCGGGGGGCTAGAAGATACGCAGTATTTT.

CDR3 in amino acids: CSAKDVSSYEQYV. DNA for the CDR3: TGCAGTGCTAAGGACGTGAGCTCCTACGAGCAGTACGTC. The rearrangement uses TRBV20-1 and TRBJ2-7; D not certain. With 4 bases removed from V and 0 bases from J, the gap between germline ends came to 10 bases. The CDR3 loop spans 13 amino acids. Germline V gene sequence: CDR1 DFQATT, CDR2 SNEGSKA (reference sequence).

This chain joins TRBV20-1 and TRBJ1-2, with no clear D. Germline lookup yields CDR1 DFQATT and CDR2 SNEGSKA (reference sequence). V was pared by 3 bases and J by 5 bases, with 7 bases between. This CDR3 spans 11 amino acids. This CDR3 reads CSARGGYGYTF. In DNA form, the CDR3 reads TGCAGTGCTAGGGGTGGTTATGGCTACACCTTC.

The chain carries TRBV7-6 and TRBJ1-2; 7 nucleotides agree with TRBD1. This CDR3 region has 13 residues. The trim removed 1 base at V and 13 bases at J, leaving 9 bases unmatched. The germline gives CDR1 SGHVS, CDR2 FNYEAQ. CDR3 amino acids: CASSLGRNRGPTF. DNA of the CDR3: TGTGCCAGCAGCTTAGGAAGGAACAGGGGACCCACCTTC.

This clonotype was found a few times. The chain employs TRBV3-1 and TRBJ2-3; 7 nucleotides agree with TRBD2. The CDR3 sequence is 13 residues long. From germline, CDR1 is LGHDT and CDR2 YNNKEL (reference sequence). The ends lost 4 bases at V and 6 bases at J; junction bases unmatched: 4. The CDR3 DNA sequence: TGTGCCAGCAGCCCGACGCGGGGGGATACGCAGTATTTT. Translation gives CASSPTRGDTQYF.

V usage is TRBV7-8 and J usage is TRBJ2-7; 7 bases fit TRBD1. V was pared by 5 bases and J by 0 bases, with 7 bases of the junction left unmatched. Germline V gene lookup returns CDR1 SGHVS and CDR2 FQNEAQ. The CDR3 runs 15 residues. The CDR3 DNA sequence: TGTGCCAGCAGCCCCGGGACAGTAAACTCCTACGAGCAGTACGTC. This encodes CASSPGTVNSYEQYV.

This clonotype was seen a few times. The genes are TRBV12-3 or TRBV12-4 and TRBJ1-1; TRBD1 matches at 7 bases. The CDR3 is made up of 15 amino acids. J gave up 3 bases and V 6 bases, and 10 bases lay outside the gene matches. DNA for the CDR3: TGTGCCAGCAGATTTACAGGGGTTGGGGACACTGAAGCTTTCTTT. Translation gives CASRFTGVGDTEAFF.

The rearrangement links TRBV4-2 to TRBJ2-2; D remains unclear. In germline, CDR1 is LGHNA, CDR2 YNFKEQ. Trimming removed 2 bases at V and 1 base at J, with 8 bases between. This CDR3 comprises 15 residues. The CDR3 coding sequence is TGTGCCAGCAGCCAATTCCCGGGGAACACCGGGGAGCTGTTTTTT. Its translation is CASSQFPGNTGELFF.

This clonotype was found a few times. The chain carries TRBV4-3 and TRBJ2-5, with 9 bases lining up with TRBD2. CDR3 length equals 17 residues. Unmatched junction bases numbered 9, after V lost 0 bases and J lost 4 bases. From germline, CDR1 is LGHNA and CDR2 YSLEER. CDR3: CASSQDGLAGNVETQYF. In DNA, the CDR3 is TGCGCCAGCAGCCAAGATGGCCTAGCGGGGAATGTAGAGACCCAGTACTTC.

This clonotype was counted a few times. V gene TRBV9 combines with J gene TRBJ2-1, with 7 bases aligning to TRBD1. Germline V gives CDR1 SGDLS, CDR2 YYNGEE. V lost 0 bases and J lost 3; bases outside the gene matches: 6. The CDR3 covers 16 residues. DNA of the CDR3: TGTGCCAGCAGCGTAGTAGATTGGGACAGCTACAATGAGCAGTTCTTC. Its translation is CASSVVDWDSYNEQFF.

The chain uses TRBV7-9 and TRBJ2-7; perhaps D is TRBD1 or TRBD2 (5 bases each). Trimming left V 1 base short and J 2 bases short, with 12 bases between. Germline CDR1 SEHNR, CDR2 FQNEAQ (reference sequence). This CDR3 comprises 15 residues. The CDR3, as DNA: TGTGCCAGCAGCTTAGTAGGTCAGGGACCCTACGAGCAGTACTTC. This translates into CASSLVGQGPYEQYF. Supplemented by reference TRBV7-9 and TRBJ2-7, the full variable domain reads DTGVSQNPRHKITKRGQNVTFRCDPISEHNRLYWYRQTLGQGPEFLTYFQNEAQLEKSRLLSDRFSAERPKGSFSTLEIQRTEQGDSAMYLCASSLVGQGPYEQYFGPGTRLTVT.

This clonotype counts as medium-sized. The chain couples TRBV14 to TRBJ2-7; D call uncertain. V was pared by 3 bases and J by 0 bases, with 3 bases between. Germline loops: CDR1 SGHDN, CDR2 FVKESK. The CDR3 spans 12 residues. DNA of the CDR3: TGTGCCAGCAGCCATAGCTCCTACGAGCAGTACGTC. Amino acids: CASSHSSYEQYV.

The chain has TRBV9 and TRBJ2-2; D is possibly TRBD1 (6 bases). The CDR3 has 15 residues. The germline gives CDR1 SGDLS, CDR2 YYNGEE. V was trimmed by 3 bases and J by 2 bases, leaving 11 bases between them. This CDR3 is CASSARTVNTGELFF. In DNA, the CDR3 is TGTGCCAGCAGCGCGCGGACAGTTAACACCGGGGAGCTGTTTTTT.

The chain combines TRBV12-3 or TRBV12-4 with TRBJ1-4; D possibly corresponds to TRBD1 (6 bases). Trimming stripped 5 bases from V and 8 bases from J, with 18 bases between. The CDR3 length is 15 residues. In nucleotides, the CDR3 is TGTGCCAGCAGTCTAGGACAGATACAGAACGAAAAACTGTTTTTT. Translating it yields CASSLGQIQNEKLFF.

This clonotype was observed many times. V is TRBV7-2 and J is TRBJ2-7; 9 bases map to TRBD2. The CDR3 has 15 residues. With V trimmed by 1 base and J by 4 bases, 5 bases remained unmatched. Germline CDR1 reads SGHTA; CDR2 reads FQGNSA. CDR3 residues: CASSLGVAGEYEQYV. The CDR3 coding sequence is TGTGCCAGCAGCTTAGGAGTAGCGGGGGAATACGAGCAGTACGTC.

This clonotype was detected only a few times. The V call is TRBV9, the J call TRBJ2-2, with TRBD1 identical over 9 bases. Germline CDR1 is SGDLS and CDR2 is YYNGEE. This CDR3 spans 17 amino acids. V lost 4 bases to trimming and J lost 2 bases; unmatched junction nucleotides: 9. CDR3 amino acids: CASSPRTGDGNTGELFF. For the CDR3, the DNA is TGTGCCAGCAGCCCGCGGACAGGGGATGGCAACACCGGGGAGCTGTTTTTT.

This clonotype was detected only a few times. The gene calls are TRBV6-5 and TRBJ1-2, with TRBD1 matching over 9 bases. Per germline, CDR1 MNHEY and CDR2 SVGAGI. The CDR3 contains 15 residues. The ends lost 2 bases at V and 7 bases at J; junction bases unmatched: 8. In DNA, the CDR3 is TGTGCCAGCAGTTACCTCGTACAGGGGGCATCTGGCTACACCTTC. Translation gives CASSYLVQGASGYTF.

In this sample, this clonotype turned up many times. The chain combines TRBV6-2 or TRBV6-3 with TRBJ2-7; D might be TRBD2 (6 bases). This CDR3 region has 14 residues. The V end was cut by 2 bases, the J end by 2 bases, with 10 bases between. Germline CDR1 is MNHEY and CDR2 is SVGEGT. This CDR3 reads CASSYGREAYEQYF. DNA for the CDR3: TGTGCCAGCAGTTACGGCAGGGAGGCCTACGAGCAGTACTTC.

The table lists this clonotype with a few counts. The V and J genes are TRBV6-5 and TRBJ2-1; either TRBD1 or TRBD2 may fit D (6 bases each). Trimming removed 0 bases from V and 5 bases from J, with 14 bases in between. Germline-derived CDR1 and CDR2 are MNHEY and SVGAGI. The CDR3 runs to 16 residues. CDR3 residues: CASSYSGGMLNNEQFF. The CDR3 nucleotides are TGTGCCAGCAGTTACTCCGGGGGCATGCTGAACAATGAGCAGTTCTTC.

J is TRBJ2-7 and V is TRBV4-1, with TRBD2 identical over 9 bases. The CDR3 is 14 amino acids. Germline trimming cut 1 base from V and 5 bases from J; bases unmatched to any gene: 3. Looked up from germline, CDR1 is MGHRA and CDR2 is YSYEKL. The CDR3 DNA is TGCGCCAGCAGCCAAGTAGCGGGGGAGAACGAGCAGTACTTC. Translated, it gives CASSQVAGENEQYF.

The chain's CDR3 is CATSDQDRGGYTF. The DNA of the CDR3 is TGTGCCACCAGTGACCAGGACAGGGGCGGCTACACCTTC. The rearrangement joins TRBV24-1 to TRBJ1-2; 9 bases are shared with TRBD1. Germline trimming cut 4 bases from V and 8 bases from J; bases unmatched to any gene: 4. The CDR3 has 13 amino acids. Germline assignment: CDR1 KGHDR and CDR2 SFDVKD.